This T cell receptor beta chain was identified in a study of cytomegalovirus exposure and HLA in healthy donors. The primer mix had 60 Vbeta and 13 Jbeta primers. Generated by immunoSEQ multiplex PCR, the TCRdb table keeps only in-frame clones and is missing some. The sample shows 80,000 to 100,000 clones, 73% of them seen only once. CDR1 is MNHEY, CDR2 SMNVEV, per germline (reference sequence). The V end lost 5 bases, the J end lost 1 base, and 5 bases lay between the germline ends. This CDR3 region has 12 residues. Source material: PBMCs. This sequence was found in a man aged 35 to 55 in good health and CMV-seronegative. The chain has TRBV27 and TRBJ1-2; the D is unclear. In nucleotides, the CDR3 is TGTGCCAGCAGTGAGGGTAACTATGGCTACACCTTC. This sequence encodes CASSEGNYGYTF.